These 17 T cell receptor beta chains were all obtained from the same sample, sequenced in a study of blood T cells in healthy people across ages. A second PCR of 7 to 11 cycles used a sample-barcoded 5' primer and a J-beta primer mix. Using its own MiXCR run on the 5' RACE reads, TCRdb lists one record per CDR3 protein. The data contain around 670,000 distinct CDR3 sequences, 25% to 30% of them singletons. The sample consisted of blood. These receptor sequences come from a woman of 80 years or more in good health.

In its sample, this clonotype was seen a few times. The CDR3: CAWTPLRGVSTDTQYF. CDR3 nucleotides: TGTGCCTGGACACCCCTCCGCGGGGTAAGCACAGATACGCAGTATTTT. The rearrangement joins TRBV30 to TRBJ2-3; D possibly corresponds to TRBD2 (6 bases). In germline, CDR1 is GTSNPN, CDR2 SVGIG (reference sequence). Trimming stripped 4 bases from V and 0 bases from J, with 17 bases between. The CDR3 covers 16 residues.

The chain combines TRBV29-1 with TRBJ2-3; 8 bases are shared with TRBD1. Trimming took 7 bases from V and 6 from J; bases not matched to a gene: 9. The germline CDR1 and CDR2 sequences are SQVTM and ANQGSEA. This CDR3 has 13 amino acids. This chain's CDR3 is CSAGGAGRDTQYF. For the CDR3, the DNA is TGCAGCGCAGGGGGCGCAGGTCGGGATACGCAGTATTTT.

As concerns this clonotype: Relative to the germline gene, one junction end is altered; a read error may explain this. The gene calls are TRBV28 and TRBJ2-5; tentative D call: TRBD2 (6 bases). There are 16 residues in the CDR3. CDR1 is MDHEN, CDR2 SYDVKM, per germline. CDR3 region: CAGSRPTGASAETQYF. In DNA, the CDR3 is TGTGCCGGCAGCCGACCTACCGGGGCTAGCGCGGAGACCCAGTACTTC.

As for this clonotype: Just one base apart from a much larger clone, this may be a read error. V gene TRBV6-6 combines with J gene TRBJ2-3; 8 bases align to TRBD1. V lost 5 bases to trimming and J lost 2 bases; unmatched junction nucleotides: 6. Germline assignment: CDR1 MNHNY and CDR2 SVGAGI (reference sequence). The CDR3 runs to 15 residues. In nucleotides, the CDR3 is TGTGCCAGCAGTCCGGGACAGGATTTCACAGATACGCAGTATTTT. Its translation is CASSPGQDFTDTQYF.

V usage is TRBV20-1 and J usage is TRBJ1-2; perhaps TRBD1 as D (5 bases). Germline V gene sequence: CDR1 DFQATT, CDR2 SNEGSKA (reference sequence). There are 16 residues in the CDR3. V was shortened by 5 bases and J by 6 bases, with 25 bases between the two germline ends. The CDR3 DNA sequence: TGCAGTGCTCACCGTCCAGGGATGCGGTTGAGGGATGGCTACACCTTC. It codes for CSAHRPGMRLRDGYTF.

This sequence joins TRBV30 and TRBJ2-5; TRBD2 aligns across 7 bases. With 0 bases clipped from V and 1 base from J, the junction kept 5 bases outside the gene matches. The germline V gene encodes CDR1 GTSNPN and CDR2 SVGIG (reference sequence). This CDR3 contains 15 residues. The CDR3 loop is CAWSVPGGTQETQYF. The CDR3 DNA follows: TGTGCCTGGAGTGTACCCGGGGGGACCCAAGAGACCCAGTACTTC. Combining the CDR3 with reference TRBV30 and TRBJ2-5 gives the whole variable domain SQTIHQWPATLVQPVGSPLSLECTVEGTSNPNLYWYRQAAGRGLQLLFYSVGIGQISSEVPQNLSASRPQDRQFILSSKKLLLSDSGFYLCAWSVPGGTQETQYFGPGTRLLVL.

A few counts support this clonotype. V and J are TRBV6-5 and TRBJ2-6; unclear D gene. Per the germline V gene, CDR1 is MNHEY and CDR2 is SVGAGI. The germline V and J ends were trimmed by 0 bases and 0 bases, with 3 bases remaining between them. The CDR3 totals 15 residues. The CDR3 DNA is TGTGCCAGCAGTTACTCGAACTCTGGGGCCAACGTCCTGACTTTC. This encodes CASSYSNSGANVLTF.

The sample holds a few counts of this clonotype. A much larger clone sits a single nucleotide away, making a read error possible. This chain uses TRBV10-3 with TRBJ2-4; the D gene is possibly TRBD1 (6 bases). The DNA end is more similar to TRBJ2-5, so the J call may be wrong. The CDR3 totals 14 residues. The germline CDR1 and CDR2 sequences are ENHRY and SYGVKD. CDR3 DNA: TGTGCCATCAGCGACACAGGGTTCCAAGAGACCCAGTACTTC. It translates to CAISDTGFQETQYF.

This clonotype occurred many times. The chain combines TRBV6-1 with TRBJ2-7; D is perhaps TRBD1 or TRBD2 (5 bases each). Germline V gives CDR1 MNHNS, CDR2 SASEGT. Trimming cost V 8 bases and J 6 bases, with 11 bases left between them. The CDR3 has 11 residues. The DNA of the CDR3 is TGTGCCAGCGGGGGTTCCCGCGAGCAGTACTTC. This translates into CASGGSREQYF.

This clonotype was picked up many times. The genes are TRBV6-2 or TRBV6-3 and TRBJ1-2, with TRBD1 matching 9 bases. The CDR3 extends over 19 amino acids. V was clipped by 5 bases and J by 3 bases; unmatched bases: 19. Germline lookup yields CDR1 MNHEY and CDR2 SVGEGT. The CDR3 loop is CASSDNRGTGRKFDYGYTF. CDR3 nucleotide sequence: TGTGCCAGCAGTGATAATCGCGGGACAGGGAGGAAATTCGACTATGGCTACACCTTC.

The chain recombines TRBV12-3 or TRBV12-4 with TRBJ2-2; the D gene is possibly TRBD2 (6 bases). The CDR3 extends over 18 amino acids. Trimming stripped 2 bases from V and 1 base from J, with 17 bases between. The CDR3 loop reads CASSLRGPVGGNTGELFF. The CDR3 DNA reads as TGTGCCAGCAGTTTACGGGGACCTGTGGGGGGGAACACCGGGGAGCTGTTTTTT.

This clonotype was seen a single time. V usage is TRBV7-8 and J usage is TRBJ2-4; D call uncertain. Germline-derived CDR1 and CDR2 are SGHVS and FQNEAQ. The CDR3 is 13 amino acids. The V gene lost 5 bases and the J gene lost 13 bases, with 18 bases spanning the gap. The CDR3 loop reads CASSTRVSYGQYF. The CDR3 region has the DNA TGTGCCAGCAGCACCCGGGTTTCCTACGGGCAGTACTTC.

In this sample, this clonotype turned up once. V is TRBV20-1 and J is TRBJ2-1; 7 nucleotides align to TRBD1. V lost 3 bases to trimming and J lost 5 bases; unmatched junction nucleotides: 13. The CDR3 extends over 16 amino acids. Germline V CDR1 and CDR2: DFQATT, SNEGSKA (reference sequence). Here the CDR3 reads CSASPDVRGRNNEQFF. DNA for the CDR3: TGCAGTGCTAGCCCAGATGTGAGGGGGCGAAACAATGAGCAGTTCTTC.

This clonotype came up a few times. The CDR3 sequence: CASSKGASGAVNSPLHF. As DNA, the CDR3 is TGTGCCAGCAGCAAAGGAGCGTCAGGGGCGGTCAATTCACCCCTCCACTTT. The chain employs TRBV21-1 and TRBJ1-6; the DNA was not compared with TRBD1, the D call given in the table. TRBV21-1 is noted as a pseudogene. This CDR3 is built from 17 residues.

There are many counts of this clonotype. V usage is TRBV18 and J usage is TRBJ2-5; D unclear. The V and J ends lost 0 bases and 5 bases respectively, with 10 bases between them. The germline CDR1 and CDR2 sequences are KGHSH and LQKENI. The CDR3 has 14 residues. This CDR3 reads CASSPPGPRETQYF. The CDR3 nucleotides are TGTGCCAGCTCACCACCAGGTCCTCGGGAGACCCAGTACTTC. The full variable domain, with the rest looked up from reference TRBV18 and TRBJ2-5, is NAGVMQNPRHLVRRRGQEARLRCSPMKGHSHVYWYRQLPEEGLKFMVYLQKENIIDESGMPKERFSAEFPKEGPSILRIQQVVRGDSAAYFCASSPPGPRETQYFGPGTRLLVL.

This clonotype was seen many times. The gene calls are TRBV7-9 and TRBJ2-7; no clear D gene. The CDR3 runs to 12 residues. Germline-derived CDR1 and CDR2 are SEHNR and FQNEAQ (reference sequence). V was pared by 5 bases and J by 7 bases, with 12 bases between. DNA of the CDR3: TGTGCCAGCAGCCCCCAATGGGGAGAGCAGTACTTC. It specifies CASSPQWGEQYF.

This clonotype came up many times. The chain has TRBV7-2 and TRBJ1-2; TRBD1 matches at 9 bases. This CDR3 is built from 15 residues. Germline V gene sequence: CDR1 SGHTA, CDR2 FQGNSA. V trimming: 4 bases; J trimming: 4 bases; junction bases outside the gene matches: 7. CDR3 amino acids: CASSSRDREGYGYTF. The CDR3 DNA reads TGTGCCAGCAGCTCCCGGGACAGGGAGGGCTATGGCTACACCTTC.